This section outlines one T cell receptor beta chain sequence together with its context. This sample stems from a study of blood T cell repertoires in COVID-19. Study at large: There were acute and convalescent COVID-19 samples, and they came from the United States, Italy and Spain. The cDNA or gDNA used as material had been derived from T cells, B-cell-depleted T cells, or PBMCs.

The CDR3 consists of 16 residues. Trimming took 0 bases from V and 2 from J, leaving 13 bases between them. Looked up from germline, CDR1 is SEHNR and CDR2 is FQNEAQ (reference sequence). Participants were aged about 18 to 89 years from approximately 23 US areas. Sequenced by immunoSEQ multiplex PCR; TCRdb stores in-frame clones only, minus some. The sample holds 350,000 to 400,000 clones, roughly nine tenths seen once. The clonotype was recovered from a woman in her thirties or forties who had been exposed to COVID-19. This chain joins TRBV7-9 and TRBJ2-5; D not certain. Input material: PBMCs or T cells enriched from blood (not recorded which). CDR3 region: CASSLALLQLQETQYF. DNA of the CDR3: TGTGCCAGCAGCTTAGCCCTACTTCAATTGCAAGAGACCCAGTACTTC.